These T cell receptor beta chains were read from a single sample in a study of T cell responses to AZD1222 COVID-19 vaccine. TCRdb's copy holds only in-frame clones and misses some; the assay was immunoSEQ multiplex PCR. The table records about 180,000 clones, 88% of them present only once. Here the sequenced sample was peripheral blood, taken on day 0 of AZD1222 vaccination. The receptors were sampled from an adult in good health. The CDR3 runs from the conserved cysteine through the conserved F or W. A D gene is named only where the DNA matches it firmly. Clone size is given for some rows only: seen once, a few or many times, or a class if the clone is expanded.

CDR3 | DNA | size | V | D | J
CASSGGLYGYTF | TGTGCCAGCAGCGGAGGACTCTATGGCTACACCTTC | once | TRBV5-4 | . | TRBJ1-2
CASSTRDRTNTEAFF | TGTGCCAGCAGCACCAGGGACAGGACCAACACTGAAGCTTTCTTT | . | TRBV7-9 | TRBD1 | TRBJ1-1
CAWSAGSNSPLHF | TGTGCCTGGAGTGCAGGGTCCAACTCACCCCTCCACTTT | . | TRBV30 | . | TRBJ1-6
CASRGQANTGELFF | TGTGCCAGCAGGGGACAGGCGAACACCGGGGAGCTGTTTTTT | . | TRBV2 | TRBD1 | TRBJ2-2
CASSSPPGGGPLLF | TGTGCCAGCAGCTCCCCCCCGGGCGGGGGCCCTCTGCTCTTC | . | TRBV28 | . | TRBJ2-1
CASSLTIFTNTGELFF | TGTGCCAGCAGTTTGACCATTTTTACGAACACCGGGGAGCTGTTTTTT | . | TRBV6-2/TRBV6-3 | . | TRBJ2-2
CSAAWGFYEQYF | TGCAGCGCAGCGTGGGGGTTCTACGAGCAGTACTTC | . | TRBV29-1 | . | TRBJ2-7
CASSEFEEFHEQFF | TGCGCCAGCAGTGAGTTTGAGGAGTTCCATGAGCAGTTCTTC | . | TRBV10-1 | . | TRBJ2-1
CASSQQGAKYEQYF | TGTGCCAGCAGCCAGCAGGGGGCGAAGTACGAGCAGTACTTC | . | TRBV3-1/TRBV3-2 | TRBD1 | TRBJ2-7
CASSRGDRGQETQYF | TGTGCCAGCAGCCGGGGAGACAGGGGGCAAGAGACCCAGTACTTC | once | TRBV6-5 | TRBD1 | TRBJ2-5
CASSLPGYEQYF | TGTGCCAGCAGCCTACCTGGCTACGAGCAGTACTTC | . | TRBV6-5 | . | TRBJ2-7
CASSISGAVDTQYF | TGTGCCAGCAGCATATCAGGGGCGGTAGATACGCAGTATTTT | . | TRBV14 | . | TRBJ2-3
CAWNRGREAFF | TGTGCCTGGAACCGGGGTAGGGAAGCTTTCTTT | . | TRBV30 | . | TRBJ1-1
CASSEVRASGNQPQHF | TGTGCCAGCAGTGAAGTTCGCGCATCAGGTAATCAGCCCCAGCATTTT | . | TRBV2 | . | TRBJ1-5
CASSPDLRAEAFF | TGCGCCAGCAGCCCCGATTTACGGGCTGAAGCTTTTTTT | . | TRBV5-1 | . | TRBJ1-1
CASSYSPGITYEQYF | TGTGCCAGCAGTTACTCCCCTGGGATCACCTACGAGCAGTACTTC | . | TRBV6-2/TRBV6-3 | . | TRBJ2-7
CASGRTETYEQYF | TGTGCCAGCGGGAGGACAGAAACCTACGAGCAGTACTTC | few | TRBV3-1/TRBV3-2 | . | TRBJ2-7
CASSPGANTGELFF | TGTGCCAGCTCACCGGGAGCGAACACCGGGGAGCTGTTTTTT | . | TRBV18 | . | TRBJ2-2
CASSLDGFYEQYF | TGCGCCAGCAGCTTGGACGGTTTCTACGAGCAGTACTTC | . | TRBV5-1 | . | TRBJ2-7
CASSSSRVRDRGADTQYF | TGTGCCAGCAGCTCCTCCCGAGTCCGGGACAGGGGGGCAGATACGCAGTATTTT | . | TRBV7-9 | TRBD1 | TRBJ2-3
CASSRRGGPGSYNEQFF | TGTGCCAGCAGCCGGAGGGGGGGGCCAGGCTCCTACAATGAGCAGTTCTTC | . | TRBV7-3 | . | TRBJ2-1
CASSQERRTFNYGYTF | TGTGCCAGCAGCCAAGAGAGGAGGACGTTTAACTATGGCTACACCTTC | . | TRBV4-2 | . | TRBJ1-2
CAWGDSRLTKPLHF | TGTGCCTGGGGGGACTCTCGGTTAACGAAACCCCTCCACTTT | . | TRBV30 | . | TRBJ1-6
CASSEHTGKSHEQYF | TGCGCCAGCAGTGAGCATACAGGGAAGTCCCACGAGCAGTACTTC | once | TRBV10-2 | . | TRBJ2-7
CAISGARDSLPGNTIYF | TGTGCCATCAGTGGGGCCCGGGACAGCCTCCCTGGAAACACCATATATTTT | . | TRBV10-3 | TRBD1 | TRBJ1-3
CASSLAWQGRATGELFF | TGCGCCAGCAGCTTGGCCTGGCAGGGAAGGGCCACCGGGGAGCTGTTTTTT | . | TRBV5-1 | . | TRBJ2-2
CASSQEQGVTSEAFF | TGTGCCAGCAGCCAAGAGCAGGGGGTGACGTCTGAAGCTTTCTTT | . | TRBV3-1/TRBV3-2 | TRBD1 | TRBJ1-1
CATSKGRDSNQPQHF | TGTGCCACCAGCAAGGGCCGGGACTCCAATCAGCCCCAGCATTTT | . | TRBV15 | . | TRBJ1-5
CASSSRQGEAFF | TGTGCCAGCAGCTCCCGACAGGGTGAAGCTTTCTTT | . | TRBV11-3 | TRBD1 | TRBJ1-1
CASSQEDGTFATNEKLFF | TGTGCCAGCAGCCAAGAGGACGGAACCTTCGCAACTAATGAAAAACTGTTTTTT | . | TRBV14 | . | TRBJ1-4
CASSPTGLEEKLFF | TGCGCCAGCAGTCCCACAGGGTTGGAAGAAAAACTGTTTTTT | . | TRBV5-1 | . | TRBJ1-4
CASRGRANYGYTF | TGTGCCAGCCGCGGCCGGGCGAACTATGGCTACACCTTC | . | TRBV11-2 | . | TRBJ1-2
CAWSVTSNQPQHF | TGTGCCTGGAGTGTTACCAGCAATCAGCCCCAGCATTTT | once | TRBV30 | . | TRBJ1-5
CASSQGREGEQFF | TGTGCCAGCAGCCAAGGGAGGGAGGGAGAGCAGTTCTTC | . | TRBV3-1/TRBV3-2 | TRBD2 | TRBJ2-1
CASSQGQGTARGEQFF | TGCGCCAGCAGCCAAGGCCAGGGGACCGCGAGGGGTGAGCAGTTCTTC | once | TRBV4-1 | . | TRBJ2-1
CSVGTSQAFF | TGCAGCGTTGGGACATCCCAAGCTTTCTTT | . | TRBV29-1 | . | TRBJ1-1
CAIRLRDNPGELFF | TGTGCCATCAGGCTCCGGGACAACCCCGGGGAGCTGTTTTTT | . | TRBV10-3 | . | TRBJ2-2
CASSLLAGGRTDTQYF | TGTGCCAGCAGCTTGTTAGCGGGGGGGCGGACAGATACGCAGTATTTT | many | TRBV7-3 | TRBD2 | TRBJ2-3
CASGLPGTDTGELFF | TGTGCTAGTGGTTTACCCGGGACCGACACCGGGGAGCTGTTTTTT | . | TRBV12-5 | . | TRBJ2-2
CASSQDPLAGVQETQYF | TGTGCCAGCAGCCAAGATCCTCTAGCTGGGGTACAAGAGACCCAGTACTTC | . | TRBV3-1/TRBV3-2 | . | TRBJ2-5
CASSQKMGNQPQHF | TGTGCCAGCAGCCAAAAGATGGGAAATCAGCCCCAGCATTTT | . | TRBV3-1/TRBV3-2 | . | TRBJ1-5
CASSPPGGGDTQYF | TGTGCCAGCTCACCCCCGGGGGGGGGAGATACGCAGTATTTT | . | TRBV18 | TRBD2 | TRBJ2-3
CASSEAGLAGGLGEQFF | TGTGCCAGCAGTGAAGCGGGACTAGCGGGGGGCCTGGGTGAGCAGTTCTTC | . | TRBV6-1 | TRBD2 | TRBJ2-1
CASSADRGLGSPLHF | TGTGCCAGCAGCGCCGACAGGGGGCTCGGTTCACCCCTCCACTTT | . | TRBV5-4 | TRBD1 | TRBJ1-6
CAISEASYEQYF | TGTGCCATCAGTGAGGCCAGCTACGAGCAGTACTTC | . | TRBV10-3 | . | TRBJ2-7
CASSEGPNYQPQHF | TGTGCCAGCAGTGAGGGCCCTAATTATCAGCCCCAGCATTTT | . | TRBV6-1 | . | TRBJ1-5
CASSISAGQVFRNSPLHF | TGTGCCAGTAGTATAAGCGCGGGACAGGTTTTTCGTAATTCACCCCTCCACTTT | . | TRBV19 | TRBD1 | TRBJ1-6
CATSRAGFSGNTIYF | TGTGCCACCAGCAGAGCCGGATTCTCTGGAAACACCATATATTTT | . | TRBV15 | . | TRBJ1-3
CASSQGTRTTEAFF | TGTGCCAGCAGCCAAGGGACCCGAACGACTGAAGCTTTCTTT | . | TRBV4-2 | . | TRBJ1-1
CASSSPSGGAGDTQYF | TGTGCCAGCAGTTCCCCTAGCGGGGGGGCGGGCGATACGCAGTATTTT | once | TRBV6-5 | TRBD2 | TRBJ2-3
CASSARGQGSGAPLHF | TGTGCCAGCAGCGCCCGCGGACAGGGGAGTGGGGCACCCCTCCACTTT | . | TRBV9 | TRBD1 | TRBJ1-6
CASSYGTTSTDTQYF | TGTGCCAGCAGCTACGGGACCACTAGCACAGATACGCAGTATTTT | . | TRBV13 | . | TRBJ2-3
CASSLTGSDNSPLHF | TGTGCCAGCAGTTTGACAGGATCCGATAATTCACCCCTCCACTTT | . | TRBV6-5 | . | TRBJ1-6